This T cell receptor beta chain was captured by sequencing in a study of T cells in Graves' hyperthyroidism and ophthalmopathy. Trimming stripped 8 bases from V and 7 bases from J, with 14 bases between. Germline-derived CDR1 and CDR2 are SNHLY and FYNNEI. The CDR3 is 12 amino acids. This clonotype was seen repeatedly, ten times or more. Using RNA transcripts as the source, TCR beta CDR3 regions were amplified. RT-PCR in the first round (using the HTBI primer set) targeted the TCR CDR3. TCRdb redid the calling of the multiplex PCR reads with MiXCR, one entry per CDR3 protein. The sample carries 490,000 or so distinct CDR3 sequences, approximately 22% recorded once. Diagnoses were made from clinical symptoms, serum measures (thyroxine and TRAb), thyroid ultrasound and orbital computed tomography. An approximately 10 ml volume of fresh peripheral blood provided the PBMCs.

The material sequenced was blood. The receptor comes from a woman aged 70-85 years with Graves' ophthalmopathy. The genes are TRBV2 and TRBJ2-5; no clear D. As DNA, the CDR3 is TGTGCCAGCTGCACGCCGGATTGGACCCAGTACTTC. Translated, it gives CASCTPDWTQYF.